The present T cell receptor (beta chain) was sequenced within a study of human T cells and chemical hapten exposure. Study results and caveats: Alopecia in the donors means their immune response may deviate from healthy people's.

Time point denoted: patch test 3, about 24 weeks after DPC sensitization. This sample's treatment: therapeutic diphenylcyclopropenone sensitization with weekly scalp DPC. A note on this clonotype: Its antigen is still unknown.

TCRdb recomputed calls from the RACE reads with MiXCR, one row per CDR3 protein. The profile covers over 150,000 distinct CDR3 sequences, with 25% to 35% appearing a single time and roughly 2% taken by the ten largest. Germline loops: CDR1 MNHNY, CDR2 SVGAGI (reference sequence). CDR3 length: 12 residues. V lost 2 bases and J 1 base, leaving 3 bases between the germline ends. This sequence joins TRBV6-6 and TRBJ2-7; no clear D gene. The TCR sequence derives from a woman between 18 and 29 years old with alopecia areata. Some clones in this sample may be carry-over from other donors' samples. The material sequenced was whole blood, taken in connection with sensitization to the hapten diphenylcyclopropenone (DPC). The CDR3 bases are TGTGCCAGCAGTTACAGGTCCTACGAGCAGTACTTC. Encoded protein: CASSYRSYEQYF.